Listed below are T cell receptor beta chains from one sample, sequenced in a study of shared clonotypes between healthy human individuals. Sequenced by immunoSEQ multiplex PCR; TCRdb stores in-frame clones only, minus some. The sample holds a few million clones; 85% to 95% are singletons and the top ten take 0.39%. Source material: naive CD4+ T cells from PBMCs. These receptors all come from a man between 18 and 29 years old in good health. Some clones in this sample may be carry-over from other donors' samples. Both conserved end residues are part of each CDR3. D genes are given only for firm matches. Expanded clones are given a class, and other clones once, few, many or no size at all.

D gene: TRBD2; J gene: TRBJ2-1; V gene: TRBV7-2; clone size: -; CDR3 protein: CASSTLAGEGNEQFF; CDR3 DNA: TGTGCCAGCAGCACCTTAGCGGGAGAGGGCAATGAGCAGTTCTTC
D gene: -; J gene: TRBJ2-1; V gene: TRBV9; clone size: -; CDR3 protein: CASSGSSRHNEQFF; CDR3 DNA: TGTGCCAGCAGCGGGTCTAGCAGACACAATGAGCAGTTCTTC
D gene: -; J gene: TRBJ2-1; V gene: TRBV7-8; clone size: -; CDR3 protein: CASSFLRLGWVNEQFF; CDR3 DNA: TGTGCCAGCAGCTTTCTCCGACTAGGGTGGGTTAATGAGCAGTTCTTC
D gene: -; J gene: TRBJ2-6; V gene: TRBV9; clone size: -; CDR3 protein: CASRDSSGANVLTF; CDR3 DNA: TGTGCCAGCAGAGACAGCTCTGGGGCCAACGTCCTGACTTTC
D gene: TRBD2; J gene: TRBJ2-3; V gene: TRBV27; clone size: -; CDR3 protein: CASQVFGGGSPDTQYF; CDR3 DNA: TGTGCCAGCCAAGTTTTCGGGGGAGGGAGTCCAGATACGCAGTATTTT
D gene: TRBD2; J gene: TRBJ2-3; V gene: TRBV28; clone size: -; CDR3 protein: CASSTGGGFTSTDTQYF; CDR3 DNA: TGTGCCAGCAGTACGGGGGGAGGGTTCACTAGCACAGATACGCAGTATTTT
D gene: -; J gene: TRBJ1-1; V gene: TRBV28; clone size: -; CDR3 protein: CASTTSVGATEAFF; CDR3 DNA: TGTGCCAGCACCACAAGTGTGGGGGCCACTGAAGCTTTCTTT
D gene: -; J gene: TRBJ1-1; V gene: TRBV29-1; clone size: once; CDR3 protein: CSVVGHINTEAFF; CDR3 DNA: TGCAGCGTTGTGGGCCATATTAACACTGAAGCTTTCTTT
D gene: TRBD1; J gene: TRBJ1-2; V gene: TRBV9; clone size: -; CDR3 protein: CASSADRGGVYTF; CDR3 DNA: TGTGCCAGCAGCGCCGACAGGGGGGGTGTCTACACCTTC
D gene: TRBD2; J gene: TRBJ2-7; V gene: TRBV7-9; clone size: once; CDR3 protein: CASSPGLNFYEQYF; CDR3 DNA: TGTGCCAGCAGTCCGGGACTAAACTTCTACGAGCAGTACTTC
D gene: -; J gene: TRBJ2-3; V gene: TRBV5-1; clone size: -; CDR3 protein: CASRESSNPTDTQYF; CDR3 DNA: TGCGCCAGCAGAGAGAGCTCAAACCCGACAGATACGCAGTATTTT
D gene: TRBD2; J gene: TRBJ2-1; V gene: TRBV5-1; clone size: once; CDR3 protein: CASSPQSSGRGLNEQFF; CDR3 DNA: TGCGCCAGCAGCCCCCAGAGTAGCGGGAGAGGTTTAAATGAGCAGTTCTTC
D gene: TRBD2; J gene: TRBJ2-4; V gene: TRBV7-8; clone size: -; CDR3 protein: CASSLEGTSAYKNIQYF; CDR3 DNA: TGTGCCAGCAGCTTAGAGGGGACTAGCGCTTACAAAAACATTCAGTACTTC
D gene: -; J gene: TRBJ1-1; V gene: TRBV27; clone size: -; CDR3 protein: CASPSISKEAFF; CDR3 DNA: TGTGCCAGCCCCTCTATTTCAAAGGAAGCTTTCTTT
D gene: TRBD1; J gene: TRBJ2-7; V gene: TRBV11-2; clone size: -; CDR3 protein: CASSSGQAQRQYF; CDR3 DNA: TGTGCCAGCAGCTCTGGACAGGCCCAGCGGCAGTACTTC
D gene: -; J gene: TRBJ1-5; V gene: TRBV7-8; clone size: once; CDR3 protein: CASSFGSTSNQPQHF; CDR3 DNA: TGTGCCAGCAGCTTTGGCTCAACTAGCAATCAGCCCCAGCATTTT
D gene: TRBD2; J gene: TRBJ2-1; V gene: TRBV5-1; clone size: -; CDR3 protein: CASSTGTSGSNEQFF; CDR3 DNA: TGCGCCAGCAGCACCGGGACTAGCGGGTCCAATGAGCAGTTCTTC
D gene: -; J gene: TRBJ1-2; V gene: TRBV7-2; clone size: -; CDR3 protein: CASSLGTTGGYTF; CDR3 DNA: TGTGCCAGCAGCTTAGGGACCACGGGGGGCTACACCTTC
D gene: -; J gene: TRBJ1-4; V gene: TRBV18; clone size: -; CDR3 protein: CASHLVPNEKLFF; CDR3 DNA: TGTGCCAGCCACCTGGTACCTAATGAAAAACTGTTTTTT
D gene: TRBD1; J gene: TRBJ1-2; V gene: TRBV14; clone size: -; CDR3 protein: CASSRDRADGYTF; CDR3 DNA: TGTGCCAGCAGCCGGGACAGGGCCGATGGCTACACCTTC
D gene: -; J gene: TRBJ2-5; V gene: TRBV18; clone size: -; CDR3 protein: CASSPGEEGTQYF; CDR3 DNA: TGTGCCAGCTCACCCGGGGAGGAGGGGACCCAGTACTTC
D gene: -; J gene: TRBJ2-5; V gene: TRBV5-1; clone size: -; CDR3 protein: CASSHRDWQETQYF; CDR3 DNA: TGCGCCAGCAGCCATCGGGACTGGCAAGAGACCCAGTACTTC
D gene: TRBD1; J gene: TRBJ1-1; V gene: TRBV6-1; clone size: -; CDR3 protein: CASSEAPPTGDAFF; CDR3 DNA: TGTGCCAGCAGTGAAGCCCCCCCGACAGGGGACGCTTTCTTT
D gene: -; J gene: TRBJ1-2; V gene: TRBV28; clone size: -; CDR3 protein: CASSLLLASNYGYTF; CDR3 DNA: TGTGCCAGCAGTTTATTGCTTGCTAGCAACTATGGCTACACCTTC
D gene: -; J gene: TRBJ2-2; V gene: TRBV7-3; clone size: -; CDR3 protein: CASSHSGGTNTGELFF; CDR3 DNA: TGTGCCAGCAGCCACTCCGGGGGCACGAACACCGGGGAGCTGTTTTTT
D gene: -; J gene: TRBJ2-7; V gene: TRBV18; clone size: -; CDR3 protein: CASSAGTSSYEQYF; CDR3 DNA: TGTGCCAGCTCGGCCGGGACAAGCTCCTACGAGCAGTACTTC
D gene: -; J gene: TRBJ2-2; V gene: TRBV11-2; clone size: -; CDR3 protein: CASSLRPATGELFF; CDR3 DNA: TGTGCCAGCAGCTTAAGGCCGGCCACCGGGGAGCTGTTTTTT
D gene: TRBD2; J gene: TRBJ2-7; V gene: TRBV2; clone size: once; CDR3 protein: CASSDFGASGEQYF; CDR3 DNA: TGTGCCAGCAGTGACTTCGGGGCTAGCGGCGAGCAGTACTTC